Listed below are T cell receptor beta chains from one sample, sequenced in a study of beta chain features in type 1 diabetes. Here immunoSEQ multiplex PCR was the method, and the copy in TCRdb shows in-frame clones only, minus some. This table holds nearly 700,000 clones, around 15% found once. The sequenced sample consisted of naive CD4+ T cells from blood. These receptors all come from a man younger than 30 with type 1 diabetes. Each CDR3 is given with its conserved first and last residue. The order of the fields is V gene, J gene, clone size, D gene, CDR3 DNA, CDR3 protein. A D gene is named only where the DNA matches it firmly. Some rows have no size entry. The others give once, few or many, or a class for an expanded clone.

TRBV30	TRBJ1-5	few	TRBD1	TGTGCCTGGAGTGTCGGACAGGGAGCAGCGCCCCAGCATTTT	CAWSVGQGAAPQHF
TRBV7-9	TRBJ2-7	few	TRBD1	TGTGCCAGCAGCCCCACCGCCAGGGGGTATGACGAGCAGTACTTC	CASSPTARGYDEQYF
TRBV29-1	TRBJ1-5	few	NA	TGCAGCGTTGGGGGAGGGGTCGACAATCAGCCCCAGCATTTT	CSVGGGVDNQPQHF
TRBV19	TRBJ1-5	NA	NA	TGTGGGCAGCCTTATAGCAATCAGCCCCAGCATTTT	CGQPYSNQPQHF
TRBV4-2	TRBJ1-3	NA	NA	TGTGCCAGCAGCCAAGATCATGGGGGAAACACCATATATTTT	CASSQDHGGNTIYF
TRBV11-3	TRBJ2-3	few	TRBD2	TGTGCCAGCAGCTTCGGCGGGGGTGCAGATACGCAGTATTTT	CASSFGGGADTQYF
TRBV9	TRBJ1-2	few	NA	TGTGCCAGCAGCCAGTTTGGAGGAGGCTACACCTTC	CASSQFGGGYTF
TRBV9	TRBJ2-1	NA	NA	TGTGCCAGCAGCGTAGATTTGAGCTCCTACAATGAGCAGTTCTTC	CASSVDLSSYNEQFF
TRBV6-6	TRBJ2-4	NA	NA	TGTGCCAGCAGCCAAACTGCACAGGCCAAAAACATTCAGTACTTC	CASSQTAQAKNIQYF
TRBV7-9	TRBJ2-6	few	NA	TGTGCCAGCAGCTTCCCCACCCCAGGGGCCAACGTCCTGACTTTC	CASSFPTPGANVLTF
TRBV5-6	TRBJ2-3	few	NA	TGTGCCAGCAGCTCCTATGACACAGATACGCAGTATTTT	CASSSYDTDTQYF
TRBV2	TRBJ2-6	few	NA	TGTGCCAGCCCTAGACAGGATCCCCGGAGGGGGGCCAACGTCCTGACTTTC	CASPRQDPRRGANVLTF
TRBV19	TRBJ1-5	NA	NA	TGTGCCAGTAGTATAGTCGGTGGCAATCAGCCCCAGCATTTT	CASSIVGGNQPQHF
TRBV6-1	TRBJ1-1	NA	TRBD1	TGTGCCAGCATTTCGACAGGGGCGAACACTGAAGCTTTCTTT	CASISTGANTEAFF
TRBV30	TRBJ1-1	NA	TRBD1	TGTGCTGGTTTGACAGGGGCCACTGAAGCTTTCTTT	CAGLTGATEAFF
TRBV29-1	TRBJ2-5	NA	NA	TGCAGCGTTGAAGCGGCCACCCACCAAGAGACCCAGTACTTC	CSVEAATHQETQYF
TRBV2	TRBJ1-5	few	TRBD1	TGTGCCAGCACAGGGACAGGTGCTCAGCCCCAGCATTTT	CASTGTGAQPQHF
TRBV4-1	TRBJ1-1	few	NA	TGCGCCAGCAGCCAAGTTGGAGGGTTGAACACTGAAGCTTTCTTT	CASSQVGGLNTEAFF
TRBV19	TRBJ1-1	NA	TRBD1	TGTGCCAGCACAGGACAGGGGAACACTGAAGCTTTCTTT	CASTGQGNTEAFF
TRBV18	TRBJ2-1	few	TRBD2	TGTGCCAGCTCACCTTTAGCGGGGGGGAACTACAATGAGCAGTTCTTC	CASSPLAGGNYNEQFF
TRBV29-1	TRBJ2-2	NA	TRBD1	TGCAGCGCGGGGTCGGGACAGGGGGCGACACCCGGGGAGCTGTTTTTT	CSAGSGQGATPGELFF
TRBV5-6	TRBJ1-1	NA	TRBD1	TGTGCCAGCAGCTTGGGGACAGGAAAGACAAGGGCTTTCTTT	CASSLGTGKTRAFF
TRBV28	TRBJ2-1	few	NA	TGTGCCAGCAGTACCGGGGGGCGGTCCGGGGAGCAGTTCTTC	CASSTGGRSGEQFF
TRBV14	TRBJ1-4	NA	NA	TGTGCCAGCAGCCCCCTTTATGGGGCGTCTGAAAAACTGTTTTTT	CASSPLYGASEKLFF
TRBV9	TRBJ2-1	few	NA	TGTGCCAGCAGCGTAGAAGTCTTTTCAGTTGGCAACGAGCAGTTCTTC	CASSVEVFSVGNEQFF
TRBV9	TRBJ2-3	NA	NA	TGTGCCAGCAGCGTAATTAGGGAAGATACGCAGTATTTT	CASSVIREDTQYF
TRBV18	TRBJ2-1	NA	NA	TGTGCCAGCTCACCGGCAGACCACTACAATGAGCAGTTCTTC	CASSPADHYNEQFF
TRBV30	TRBJ1-1	few	NA	TGTGCCTGGACCCCCCGGGGACGAAGGGATGAAGCTTTCTTT	CAWTPRGRRDEAFF
TRBV7-9	TRBJ2-7	NA	TRBD1	TGTGCCAGCAGCTTAACAGGGGCTGGGGCCTCCTACGAGCAGTACTTC	CASSLTGAGASYEQYF
TRBV14	TRBJ1-1	NA	NA	TGTGCCAGCAGCCCAGGGTTCGGGGCTTTCTTT	CASSPGFGAFF
TRBV2	TRBJ1-6	few	NA	TGTGCCAGCAGTGAAGCGGCGGGAGCTGGGGATTCACCCCTCCACTTT	CASSEAAGAGDSPLHF
TRBV5-1	TRBJ2-1	few	NA	TGCGCCAGCAGCCCCGCCTCTTGGACTATCGGCAATGAGCAGTTCTTC	CASSPASWTIGNEQFF
TRBV9	TRBJ1-3	NA	NA	TGTGCCAGCAGCGTATTCTCGGACTCTGGAAACACCATATATTTT	CASSVFSDSGNTIYF
TRBV29-1	TRBJ1-1	few	NA	TGCAGCGTTGAGTCAGGGCGCGCTGAAGCTTTCTTT	CSVESGRAEAFF
TRBV6-5	TRBJ2-7	NA	NA	TGTGCCAGCAGGGATACCACAGGGAGTGAGCAGTACTTC	CASRDTTGSEQYF
TRBV29-1	TRBJ2-1	few	NA	TGCAGCGTTGATGGTGGCCGAAGCTCCTACAATGAGCAGTTCTTC	CSVDGGRSSYNEQFF
TRBV5-4	TRBJ2-7	NA	NA	TGTGCCAGCAGCCGCCGGGTCCTGAGCTCCTACGAGCAGTACTTC	CASSRRVLSSYEQYF
TRBV6-5	TRBJ2-7	NA	NA	TGTGCCAGCAGACGCACGGGGGATACCTACGAGCAGTACTTC	CASRRTGDTYEQYF
TRBV5-1	TRBJ1-1	few	NA	TGCGCCAGCAGCTTATTCCAGGGTGAAGCTTTCTTT	CASSLFQGEAFF
TRBV30	TRBJ1-2	few	NA	TGTGCCTGGAGTGTAGGAGATTATGGCTACACCTTC	CAWSVGDYGYTF
TRBV7-9	TRBJ2-4	few	NA	TGTGCCAGCAGCCCCCGAGCCAAAAACATTCAGTACTTC	CASSPRAKNIQYF
TRBV28	TRBJ2-1	few	TRBD2	TGTGCCAGCAGACTTCCTAGCGGGAGGCAGTTCTTC	CASRLPSGRQFF
TRBV7-2	TRBJ2-3	few	TRBD1	TGTGCCAGCAGCTTAGTTCTCGGACAGGGCGCGTATTTT	CASSLVLGQGAYF
TRBV29-1	TRBJ1-1	few	TRBD1	TGCAGCGTCCCAAGGGGACAGATGAACACTGAAGCTTTCTTT	CSVPRGQMNTEAFF
TRBV30	TRBJ1-2	NA	NA	TGTGCCTGGAGTTGGGGGCCCTATGGCTACACCTTC	CAWSWGPYGYTF